Listed below are T cell receptor beta chains from one sample, sequenced in a study of early T cells in non-severe SARS-CoV-2 infection. Using its own MiXCR run on the 5' RACE reads, TCRdb lists one record per CDR3 protein. The table includes under 50,000 distinct CDR3 sequences, about 4.2% detected once. The material sequenced was whole blood. The receptors here all came from an adult who was a healthcare worker with PCR-confirmed SARS-CoV-2 infection or an uninfected control (not recorded which). Each CDR3 is given with its conserved first and last residue. The D gene is left open where the match is weak. The size field is filled for only some rows; it gives once, few, many or a size class.

j_gene,abundance,v_gene,d_gene,CDR3nt,CDR3aa
TRBJ2-1,many,TRBV7-6,.,TGTGCCAGCAGCTTAGGAAGGAACAATGAGCAGTTCTTC,CASSLGRNNEQFF
TRBJ2-1,few,TRBV5-6,TRBD2,TGTGCCAGCAGCCACTTAGCGGGGGGGCAGCAGTTCTTC,CASSHLAGGQQFF
TRBJ2-5,many,TRBV19,TRBD2,TGTGCCAGTAGTACACTAGCGGGAACGCAGACCCAGTACTTC,CASSTLAGTQTQYF
TRBJ2-1,many,TRBV9,.,TGTGCCAGCAGCCCCGGAATGATTTCCTACAATGAGCAGTTCTTC,CASSPGMISYNEQFF
TRBJ1-1,many,TRBV6-5,TRBD1,TGTGCCAGCAGTTACTCGACGGGCGGGACAGAAACTGAAGCTTTCTTT,CASSYSTGGTETEAFF
TRBJ2-3,many,TRBV7-3,TRBD2,TGTGCCAGCAGCTTAGGACTAGCGGGAGAGGTAGATACGCAGTATTTT,CASSLGLAGEVDTQYF
TRBJ2-1,.,TRBV7-9,TRBD2,TGTGCCAGCAGCTCGCCTAGCGGATCCTACAATGAGCAGTTCTTC,CASSSPSGSYNEQFF
TRBJ2-4,few,TRBV5-6,.,TGTGCCAGCAGCGTGTTAACCGGGGGATTAGCCAAAAACATTCAGTACTTC,CASSVLTGGLAKNIQYF
TRBJ2-3,few,TRBV27,.,TGTGCCAGCAACTCCCTTGGAACAGATACGCAGTATTTT,CASNSLGTDTQYF
TRBJ1-5,few,TRBV5-1,.,TGCGCCAGCAGCTTAACCGGGGGCCATCAGCCCCAGCATTTT,CASSLTGGHQPQHF
TRBJ2-3,many,TRBV6-2/TRBV6-3,.,TGTGCCAGCAGTTACCTGGCCCCGCAGAGGGATACGCAGTATTTT,CASSYLAPQRDTQYF
TRBJ2-2,many,TRBV6-2/TRBV6-3,.,TGTGCCAGCAGTTTCAACTCGGGGGAGCTGTTTTTT,CASSFNSGELFF
TRBJ2-7,many,TRBV9,.,TGTGCCAGCAGCGTAGGGGCAGCTCTCGAGCAGTACTTC,CASSVGAALEQYF
TRBJ2-7,many,TRBV7-9,.,TGTGCCAGCAGCTTGGGCGGAATAGCCTACGAGCAGTACTTC,CASSLGGIAYEQYF
TRBJ1-5,few,TRBV15,TRBD1,TGTGCCACCCGGGACAGGGGTGATCAGCCCCAGCATTTT,CATRDRGDQPQHF
TRBJ1-2,many,TRBV6-1,TRBD1,TGTGCCAGCCACGGGACAGGCGCTAACTATGGCTACACCTTC,CASHGTGANYGYTF
TRBJ1-1,many,TRBV29-1,.,TGCAGCGTTGGCCAGGGGAACACTGAAGCTTTCTTT,CSVGQGNTEAFF
TRBJ2-2,many,TRBV7-3,.,TGTGCCAGCGGTGTCGGGGCGGGCACCGGGGAGCTGTTTTTT,CASGVGAGTGELFF
TRBJ2-7,.,TRBV20-1,TRBD1,TGCAGTGCTCTACAGGGGCTCCTCACCTACGAGCAGTACTTC,CSALQGLLTYEQYF
TRBJ2-7,many,TRBV19,TRBD2,TGTGCCAGTAGTATATTAGCGGGAGCCTACGAGCAGTACTTC,CASSILAGAYEQYF
TRBJ2-2,many,TRBV10-3,.,TGTGCCATCAGTGATCCTAGAAGAACGGGAGTAAACACCGGGGAGCTGTTTTTT,CAISDPRRTGVNTGELFF
TRBJ2-5,few,TRBV4-1,TRBD2,TGCGCCAGCAGGCCCGGGACTAGCGGTTCTCAGGAGACCCAGTACTTC,CASRPGTSGSQETQYF
TRBJ1-3,many,TRBV12-5,.,TGTGCTAGTGGTCAACAGGGCTCTGGAAACACCATATATTTT,CASGQQGSGNTIYF
TRBJ2-7,many,TRBV9,.,TGTGCCAGCAGCCCGACATTGACCTACGAGCAGTACTTC,CASSPTLTYEQYF
TRBJ1-1,many,TRBV6-1,.,TGTGCCAGCAAGACAGGGAACACTGAAGCTTTCTTT,CASKTGNTEAFF
TRBJ2-2,.,TRBV5-1,TRBD2,TGCGCCAGCAGCTTGGGACTAGCGATAGGGGAGCTGTTTTTT,CASSLGLAIGELFF
TRBJ2-3,once,TRBV14,.,TGTGCCAGCAGCCAAGACAGGTATAGGGCGCAGTATTTT,CASSQDRYRAQYF
TRBJ1-2,.,TRBV29-1,.,TGCAGCGTTGAAAATTTGGCGCGGGGCAACTATGGCTACACCTTC,CSVENLARGNYGYTF
TRBJ1-1,many,TRBV29-1,TRBD1,TGCAGCGTAGGGACAGGGGCTATGGTCACTAACACTGAAGCTTTCTTT,CSVGTGAMVTNTEAFF
TRBJ1-5,many,TRBV2,.,TGTGCCAGCAGTGAAGCGGTCCAGGGCAATCAGCCCCAGCATTTT,CASSEAVQGNQPQHF
TRBJ2-1,few,TRBV20-1,.,TGCAGTGCTCGCCCCGCGGGGATATCCTACAATGAGCAGTTCTTC,CSARPAGISYNEQFF
TRBJ1-2,few,TRBV5-4,.,TGTGCCAGCAGCTTGGACAGCTATGGCTACACCTTC,CASSLDSYGYTF
TRBJ2-7,many,TRBV11-1,.,TGTGCCAGCAGCCTTCAAGGACAGACTTTCTACGAGCAGTACTTC,CASSLQGQTFYEQYF
TRBJ2-5,.,TRBV18,.,TGTGCCAGCTCATCAAACAGGGATGGCCAGGAGACCCAGTACTTC,CASSSNRDGQETQYF
TRBJ2-3,many,TRBV7-2,TRBD2,TGTGCCAGCTGGGCGGGAGGGGGTGATACGCAGTATTTT,CASWAGGGDTQYF
TRBJ1-3,many,TRBV6-6,TRBD1,TGTGCCAGCAGTTACGACAGGGGGCCTGGAAACACCATATATTTT,CASSYDRGPGNTIYF
TRBJ2-3,few,TRBV20-1,.,TGCAGTGCTAGGGAAAGGACAGATACGCAGTATTTT,CSARERTDTQYF
TRBJ2-1,many,TRBV18,.,TGTGCCAGCTCACCTCTTTCTCGCAATGAGCAGTTCTTC,CASSPLSRNEQFF
TRBJ1-2,few,TRBV2,.,TGTGCCAGCAGTCTGCGACAGGAAGCTAACTATGGCTACACCTTC,CASSLRQEANYGYTF
TRBJ2-3,many,TRBV10-3,.,TGTGCCATCAGTGAGATAGGGGAGGATACGCAGTATTTT,CAISEIGEDTQYF
TRBJ2-3,many,TRBV7-2,TRBD2,TGTGCCACCACTAGCGGGGTAGACGCAGATACGCAGTATTTT,CATTSGVDADTQYF
TRBJ2-7,many,TRBV11-2,TRBD2,TGTGCCAGCAGCTGGCCGGGACTAGCTTCTCTCTACGAGCAGTACTTC,CASSWPGLASLYEQYF
TRBJ2-1,many,TRBV7-3,TRBD1,TGTGCCAGCAGCCCCGGGACAGGTAGCTCCTACAATGAGCAGTTCTTC,CASSPGTGSSYNEQFF
TRBJ2-3,.,TRBV20-1,.,TGCAGTGCCGACGTTCTCTCTAGCACAGATACGCAGTATTTT,CSADVLSSTDTQYF
TRBJ2-3,few,TRBV29-1,.,TGCAGCGTAGGGGAGGGGGCCTTGAGGACGCAGTATTTT,CSVGEGALRTQYF